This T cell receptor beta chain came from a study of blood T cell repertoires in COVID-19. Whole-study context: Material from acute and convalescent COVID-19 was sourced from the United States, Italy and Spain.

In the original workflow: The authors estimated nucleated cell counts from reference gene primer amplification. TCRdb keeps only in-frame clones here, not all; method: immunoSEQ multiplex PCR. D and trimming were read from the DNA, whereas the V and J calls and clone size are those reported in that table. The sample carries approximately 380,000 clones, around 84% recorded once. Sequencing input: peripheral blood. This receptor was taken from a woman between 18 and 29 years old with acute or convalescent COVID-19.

As DNA, the CDR3 is TGTGCCAGCAGTGAACAGGCAATGAACACTGAAGCTTTCTTT. Its protein product is CASSEQAMNTEAFF. The chain has TRBV6-1 and TRBJ1-1, with D unresolved. The length of the CDR3 is 14 residues. V lost 2 bases and J 0 bases, leaving 7 bases between the germline ends. The germline V gene has CDR1 MNHNS and CDR2 SASEGT.